The T cell receptor beta chain described here comes from a study of T cell responses to AZD1222 COVID-19 vaccine. Regarding the study as a whole: Only after the peak T cell response were repertoires sampled. Baseline serostatus was positive in only six AZD1222 recipients.

Concerning this clone itself: Its specificity is unknown.

The J segment lost 9 bases and the V segment lost 4 bases, leaving 4 bases of the junction unmatched. Germline V gene lookup returns CDR1 SGHAT and CDR2 FQNNGV. The CDR3 runs 12 residues. Sequenced by immunoSEQ multiplex PCR; TCRdb stores in-frame clones only, minus some. The sample consists of under 200,000 clones, around nine tenths of them appearing once. This chain joins TRBV11-2 and TRBJ1-2; TRBD1 aligns across 8 bases. This clonotype originated in an adult in good health. This specimen consisted of peripheral blood, obtained on day 0 of AZD1222 vaccination. CDR3 in DNA: TGTGCCAGCAGCTCTTACAGGGGGAGCTACACCTTC. Its translation: CASSSYRGSYTF.